This T cell receptor (beta chain) comes out of a study of Ad26.COV2.S vaccination and SARS-CoV-2 variants. Overall study results and limits: The TCR breadth and depth analyses may have understated or missed part of the total T cell responses.

The repertoire was sequenced with immunoSEQ multiplex PCR; TCRdb's copy has only in-frame clones and lacks some. The table has more than 400,000 clones, about 90% seen once. This sample's treatment: 15 to 20 received Ad26.COV2.S at low or high dose, single or two shots; a few received placebo; per-sample allocation not given. Vaccine and placebo recipients were sampled on day 63 after the first injection. Immunization relied on an Ad26 vector, which expressed Wuhan-strain SARS-CoV-2 spike. In the case of this clone: Its antigen is not identified.

The germline gives CDR1 SGDLS, CDR2 YYNGEE. The CDR3 contains 17 residues. V was pared by 1 base and J by 4 bases, with 11 bases of the junction left unmatched. This sequence was found in a person between 18 and 65 years old who received the Ad26.COV2.S COVID-19 vaccine or a placebo. Sequences were derived from peripheral blood, sampled in a trial of Ad26.COV2.S vaccine versus placebo. The chain joins TRBV9 to TRBJ2-3; 8 nucleotides align to TRBD1. The CDR3 sequence is CASSVTTGGGGSDTQYF. The CDR3 nucleotides are TGTGCCAGCAGCGTAACCACAGGGGGTGGGGGATCAGATACGCAGTATTTT.